The entry below gives a single T cell receptor beta chain sequence along with its context. The antigen remains unidentified. The data were taken from a study of cytomegalovirus exposure and HLA in healthy donors. The CDR3 has 13 residues. Germline CDR1 reads MDHEN; CDR2 reads SYDVKM. V was trimmed by 11 bases and J by 5 bases, leaving 16 bases between them. Points from the study as a whole: Despite most TCR sequences being rare, some public TCRs occurred in many donors.

The PCR contained 60 Vbeta and 13 Jbeta primers. Clones were read by immunoSEQ multiplex PCR, and TCRdb kept only the in-frame ones, dropping some. The sample shows around 160,000 clones, over 75% of them seen only once. V and J are TRBV28 and TRBJ2-1, with a weak D call TRBD1 (6 bases). The specimen sequenced was PBMCs. This sequence originates from a man in his fifties or sixties in good health and CMV-seropositive. CDR3 sequence: CAVRDTNNNEQFF. Written as DNA, the CDR3 is TGTGCCGTCCGGGACACGAACAACAATGAGCAGTTCTTC. The whole variable domain, filled in from reference TRBV28 and TRBJ2-1, reads DVKVTQSSRYLVKRTGEKVFLECVQDMDHENMFWYRQDPGLGLRLIYFSYDVKMKEKGDIPEGYSVSREKKERFSLILESASTNQTSMYLCAVRDTNNNEQFFGPGTRLTVL.